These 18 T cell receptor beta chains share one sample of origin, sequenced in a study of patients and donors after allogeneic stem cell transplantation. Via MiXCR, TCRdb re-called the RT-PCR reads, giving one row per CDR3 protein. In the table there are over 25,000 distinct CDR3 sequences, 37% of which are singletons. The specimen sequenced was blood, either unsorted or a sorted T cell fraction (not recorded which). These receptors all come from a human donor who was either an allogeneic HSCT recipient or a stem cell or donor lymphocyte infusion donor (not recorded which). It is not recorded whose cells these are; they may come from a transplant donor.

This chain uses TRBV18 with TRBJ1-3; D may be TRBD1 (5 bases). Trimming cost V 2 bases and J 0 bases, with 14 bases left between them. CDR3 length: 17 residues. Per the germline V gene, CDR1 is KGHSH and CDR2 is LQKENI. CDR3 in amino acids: CASSPFGDFDSGNTIYF. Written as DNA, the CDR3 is TGTGCCAGCTCACCATTTGGGGACTTCGACTCTGGAAACACCATATATTTT.

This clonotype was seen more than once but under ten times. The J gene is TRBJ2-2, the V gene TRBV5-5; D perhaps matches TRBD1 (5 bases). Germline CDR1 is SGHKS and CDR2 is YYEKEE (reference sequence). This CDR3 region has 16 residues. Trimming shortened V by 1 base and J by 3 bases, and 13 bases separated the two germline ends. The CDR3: CASSLLVGHYTGELFF. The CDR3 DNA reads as TGTGCCAGCAGCTTGTTAGTCGGACATTACACCGGGGAGCTGTTTTTT.

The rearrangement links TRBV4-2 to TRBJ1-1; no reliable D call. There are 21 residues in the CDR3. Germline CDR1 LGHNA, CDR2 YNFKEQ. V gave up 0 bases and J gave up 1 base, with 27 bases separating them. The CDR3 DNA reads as TGTGCCAGCAGCCAAGATCGCGATGCTATTCCACCCCACACCTGGAACACTGAAGCTTTCTTT. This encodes CASSQDRDAIPPHTWNTEAFF.

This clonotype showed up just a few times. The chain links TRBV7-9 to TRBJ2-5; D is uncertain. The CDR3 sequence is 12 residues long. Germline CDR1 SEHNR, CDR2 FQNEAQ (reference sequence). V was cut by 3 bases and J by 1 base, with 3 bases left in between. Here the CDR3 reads CASSFSQETQYF. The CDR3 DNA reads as TGTGCCAGCAGCTTTTCCCAAGAGACCCAGTACTTC.

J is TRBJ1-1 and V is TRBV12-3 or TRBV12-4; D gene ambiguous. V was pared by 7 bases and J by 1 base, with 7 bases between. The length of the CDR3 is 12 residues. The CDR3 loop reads CASTLANTEAFF. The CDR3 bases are TGTGCCAGCACCCTGGCGAACACTGAAGCTTTCTTT.

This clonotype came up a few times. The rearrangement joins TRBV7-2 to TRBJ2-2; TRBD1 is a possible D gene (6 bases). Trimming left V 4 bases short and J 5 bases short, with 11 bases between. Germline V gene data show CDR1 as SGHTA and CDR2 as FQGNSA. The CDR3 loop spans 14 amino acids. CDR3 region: CASSYRAWTGELFF. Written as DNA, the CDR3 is TGTGCCAGCAGCTACAGGGCGTGGACCGGGGAGCTGTTTTTT.

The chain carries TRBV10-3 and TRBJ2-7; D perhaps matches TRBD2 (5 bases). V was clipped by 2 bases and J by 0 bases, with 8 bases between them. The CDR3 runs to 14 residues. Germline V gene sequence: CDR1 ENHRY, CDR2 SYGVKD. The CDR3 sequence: CAISEEGFSYEQYF. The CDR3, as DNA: TGTGCCATCAGTGAGGAGGGCTTCTCCTACGAGCAGTACTTC.

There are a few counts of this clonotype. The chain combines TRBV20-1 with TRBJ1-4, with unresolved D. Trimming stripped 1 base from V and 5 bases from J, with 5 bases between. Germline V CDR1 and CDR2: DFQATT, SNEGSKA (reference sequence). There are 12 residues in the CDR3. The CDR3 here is CSARVRNEKLFF. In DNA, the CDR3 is TGCAGTGCTAGAGTCCGAAATGAAAAACTGTTTTTT.

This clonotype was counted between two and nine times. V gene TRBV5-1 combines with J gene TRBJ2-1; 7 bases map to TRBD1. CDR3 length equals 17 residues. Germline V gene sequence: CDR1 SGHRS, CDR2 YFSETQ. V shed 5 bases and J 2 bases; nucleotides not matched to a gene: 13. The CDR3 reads CASRALRGGQTYNEQFF. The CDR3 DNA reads TGCGCCAGCAGGGCTCTGCGAGGGGGCCAAACCTACAATGAGCAGTTCTTC. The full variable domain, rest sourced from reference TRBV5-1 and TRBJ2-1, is KAGVTQTPRYLIKTRGQQVTLSCSPISGHRSVSWYQQTPGQGLQFLFEYFSETQRNKGNFPGRFSGRQFSNSRSEMNVSTLELGDSALYLCASRALRGGQTYNEQFFGPGTRLTVL.

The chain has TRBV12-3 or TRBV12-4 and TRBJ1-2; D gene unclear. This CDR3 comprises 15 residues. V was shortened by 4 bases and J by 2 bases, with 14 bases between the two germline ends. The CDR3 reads CASSSTRELNYGYTF. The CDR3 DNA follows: TGTGCCAGCAGTTCCACACGCGAACTGAACTATGGCTACACCTTC.

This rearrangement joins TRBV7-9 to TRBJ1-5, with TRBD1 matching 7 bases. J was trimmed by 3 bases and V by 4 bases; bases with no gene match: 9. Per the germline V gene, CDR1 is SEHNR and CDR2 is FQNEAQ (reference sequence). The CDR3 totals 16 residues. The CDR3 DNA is TGTGCCAGCAGCTCTCTGACAGGGCGTTACAATCAGCCCCAGCATTTT. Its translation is CASSSLTGRYNQPQHF. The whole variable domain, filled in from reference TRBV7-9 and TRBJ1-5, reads DTGVSQNPRHKITKRGQNVTFRCDPISEHNRLYWYRQTLGQGPEFLTYFQNEAQLEKSRLLSDRFSAERPKGSFSTLEIQRTEQGDSAMYLCASSSLTGRYNQPQHFGDGTRLSIL.

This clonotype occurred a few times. The CDR3 here is CSARPPAGEAFF. As DNA, the CDR3 is TGCAGTGCTAGGCCCCCCGCGGGGGAAGCTTTCTTT. This chain uses TRBV20-1 with TRBJ1-1; D remains ambiguous. CDR1 is DFQATT and CDR2 is SNEGSKA in the germline V gene (reference sequence). This CDR3 region has 12 residues. The V end lost 3 bases, the J end lost 8 bases, and 13 bases lay between the germline ends.

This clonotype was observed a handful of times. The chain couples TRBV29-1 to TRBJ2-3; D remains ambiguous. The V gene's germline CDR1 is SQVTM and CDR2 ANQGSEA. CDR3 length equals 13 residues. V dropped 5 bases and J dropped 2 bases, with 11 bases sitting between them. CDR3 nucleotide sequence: TGCAGCGTTCTTGTCGGAGACACAGATACGCAGTATTTT. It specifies CSVLVGDTDTQYF.

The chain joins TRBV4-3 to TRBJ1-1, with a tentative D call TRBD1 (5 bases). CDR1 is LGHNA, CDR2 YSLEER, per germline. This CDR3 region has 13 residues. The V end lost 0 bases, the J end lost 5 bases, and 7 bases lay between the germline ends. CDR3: CASSQDYRTEAFF. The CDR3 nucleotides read TGCGCCAGCAGCCAAGATTACAGGACTGAAGCTTTCTTT.

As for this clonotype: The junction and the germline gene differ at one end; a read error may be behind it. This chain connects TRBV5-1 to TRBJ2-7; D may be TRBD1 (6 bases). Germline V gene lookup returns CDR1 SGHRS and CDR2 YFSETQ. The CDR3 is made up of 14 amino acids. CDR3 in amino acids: CASSLGQDSCEQYF. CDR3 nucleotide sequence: TGCGCCAGCAGCTTGGGACAGGACTCCTGCGAGCAGTACTTC.

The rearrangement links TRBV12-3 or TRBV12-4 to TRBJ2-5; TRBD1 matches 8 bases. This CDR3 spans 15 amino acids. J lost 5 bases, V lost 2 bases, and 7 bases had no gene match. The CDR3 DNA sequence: TGTGCCAGCAGTTTATCGACAGGGGCGCGGGAGACCCAGTACTTC. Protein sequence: CASSLSTGARETQYF.

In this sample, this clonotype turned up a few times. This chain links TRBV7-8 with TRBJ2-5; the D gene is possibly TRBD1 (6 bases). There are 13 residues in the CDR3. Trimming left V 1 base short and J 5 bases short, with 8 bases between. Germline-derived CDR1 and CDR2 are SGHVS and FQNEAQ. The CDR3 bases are TGTGCCAGCAGCTTAGACAGGGCGGAGACCCAGTACTTC. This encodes CASSLDRAETQYF.

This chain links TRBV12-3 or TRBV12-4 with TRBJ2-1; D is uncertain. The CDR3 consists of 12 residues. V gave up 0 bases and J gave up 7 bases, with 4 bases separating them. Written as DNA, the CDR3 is TGTGCCAGCAGTTTAGCGGGAAATGAGCAGTTCTTC. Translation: CASSLAGNEQFF.